This T cell receptor (beta chain) came from a study of blood T cells in healthy people across ages. The study's findings and limits: A roughly linear fall in TCR beta diversity per million T cells was seen with increasing age. Long-lived donors had more naive CD4+ cells and higher diversity than aged donors.

Every sample yielded at least 6.5 million isolated PBMCs. There were at least 6 micrograms of total RNA extracted from every sample. With a J-beta primer mix and a sample-barcoded 5' primer, a second PCR ran about 6 to 11 cycles. In TCRdb, the 5' RACE reads were re-called with MiXCR into one record per CDR3 protein. The table records over 1,500,000 distinct CDR3 sequences, 35% to 50% of them present only once. Concerning this clonotype itself: Its specificity is unknown.

This CDR3 is built from 14 residues. V was pared by 1 base and J by 7 bases, with 4 bases of the junction left unmatched. Germline V gene data show CDR1 as LGHNA and CDR2 as YSLEER. This chain links TRBV4-3 with TRBJ2-7, with TRBD1 matching 10 bases. The source of this sequence is a human donor in good health. Material for sequencing was blood. The CDR3 spells CASSQATGGREQYF. DNA of the CDR3: TGCGCCAGCAGCCAAGCGACAGGGGGCAGGGAGCAGTACTTC.